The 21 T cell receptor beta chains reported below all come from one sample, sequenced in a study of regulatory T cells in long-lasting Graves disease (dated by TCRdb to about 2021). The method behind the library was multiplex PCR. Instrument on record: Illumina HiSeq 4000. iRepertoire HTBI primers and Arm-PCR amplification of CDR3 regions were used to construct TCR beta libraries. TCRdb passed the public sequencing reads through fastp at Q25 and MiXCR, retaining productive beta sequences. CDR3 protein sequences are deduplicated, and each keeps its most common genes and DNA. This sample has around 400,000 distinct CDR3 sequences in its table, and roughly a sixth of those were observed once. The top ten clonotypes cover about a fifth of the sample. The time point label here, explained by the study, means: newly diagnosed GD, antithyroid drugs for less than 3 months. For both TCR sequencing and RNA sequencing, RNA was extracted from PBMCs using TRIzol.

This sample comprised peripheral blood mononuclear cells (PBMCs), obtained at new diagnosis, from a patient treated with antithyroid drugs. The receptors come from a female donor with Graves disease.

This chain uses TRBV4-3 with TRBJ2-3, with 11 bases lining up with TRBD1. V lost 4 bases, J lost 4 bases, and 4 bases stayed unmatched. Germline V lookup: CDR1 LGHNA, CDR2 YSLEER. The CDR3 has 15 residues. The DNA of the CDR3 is TGCGCCAGCAGCCCATCGGGACAGGGGGCAGATACGCAGTATTTT. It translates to CASSPSGQGADTQYF.

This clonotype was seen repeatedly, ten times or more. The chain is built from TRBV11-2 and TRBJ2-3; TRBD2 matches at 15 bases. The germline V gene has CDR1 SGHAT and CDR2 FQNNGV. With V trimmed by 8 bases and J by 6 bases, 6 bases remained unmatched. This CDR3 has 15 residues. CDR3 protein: CASLRTSGGADTQYF. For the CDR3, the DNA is TGTGCCAGCTTAAGGACTAGCGGGGGGGCGGATACGCAGTATTTT. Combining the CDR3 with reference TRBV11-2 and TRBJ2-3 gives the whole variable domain EAGVAQSPRYKIIEKRQSVAFWCNPISGHATLYWYQQILGQGPKLLIQFQNNGVVDDSQLPKDRFSAERLKGVDSTLKIQPAKLEDSAVYLCASLRTSGGADTQYFGPGTRLTVL.

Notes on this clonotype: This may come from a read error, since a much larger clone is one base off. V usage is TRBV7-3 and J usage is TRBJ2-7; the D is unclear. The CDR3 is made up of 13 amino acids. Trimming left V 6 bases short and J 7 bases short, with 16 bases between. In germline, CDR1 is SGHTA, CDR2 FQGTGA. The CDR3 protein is CASSYDVRAEQYF. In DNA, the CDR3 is TGTGCCAGCAGTTACGACGTCCGAGCTGAGCAGTACTTC.

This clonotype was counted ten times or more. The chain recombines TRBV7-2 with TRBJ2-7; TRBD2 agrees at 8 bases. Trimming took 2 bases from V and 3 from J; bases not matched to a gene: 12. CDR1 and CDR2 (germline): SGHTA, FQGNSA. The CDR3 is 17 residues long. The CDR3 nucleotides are TGTGCCAGCAGCTTAATTCGGGGGGGGTCGCGGTTCTACGAGCAGTACTTC. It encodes CASSLIRGGSRFYEQYF.

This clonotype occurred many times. CDR3 protein: CASILDEDNEQFF. CDR3 nucleotides: TGTGCCAGCATTCTTGACGAGGACAATGAGCAGTTCTTC. The chain has TRBV2 and TRBJ2-1; no clear D. The CDR3 has 13 amino acids. The V gene's germline CDR1 is SNHLY and CDR2 FYNNEI. The ends were cut back, 7 bases at V and 5 bases at J, with 12 bases in the middle.

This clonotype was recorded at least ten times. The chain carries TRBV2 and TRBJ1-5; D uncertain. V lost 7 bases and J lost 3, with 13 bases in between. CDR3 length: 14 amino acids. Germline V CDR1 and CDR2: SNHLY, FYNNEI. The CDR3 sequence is CASKLGAYNQPQHF. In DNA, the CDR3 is TGTGCCAGCAAGCTGGGTGCTTACAATCAGCCCCAGCATTTT.

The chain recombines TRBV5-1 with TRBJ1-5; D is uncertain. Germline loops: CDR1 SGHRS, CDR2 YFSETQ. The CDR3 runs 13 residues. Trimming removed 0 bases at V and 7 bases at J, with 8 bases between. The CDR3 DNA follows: TGCGCCAGCAGCTTGGGATCCGGGCAGCCCCAGCATTTT. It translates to CASSLGSGQPQHF.

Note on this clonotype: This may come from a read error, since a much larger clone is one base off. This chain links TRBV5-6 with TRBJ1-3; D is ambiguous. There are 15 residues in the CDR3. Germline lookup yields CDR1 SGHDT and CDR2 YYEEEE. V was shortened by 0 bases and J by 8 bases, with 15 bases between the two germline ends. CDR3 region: CASSLDGYTRDTIYF. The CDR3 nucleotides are TGTGCCAGCAGCTTGGACGGATATACTAGAGACACCATATATTTT.

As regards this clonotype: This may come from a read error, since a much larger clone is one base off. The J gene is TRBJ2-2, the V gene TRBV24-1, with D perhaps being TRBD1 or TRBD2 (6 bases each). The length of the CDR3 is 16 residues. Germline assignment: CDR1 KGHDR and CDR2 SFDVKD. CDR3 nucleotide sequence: TGTGCCACCAGTGGTTTGGCGGGGACATTAACCGGGGAGCTGTTTTTT. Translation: CATSGLAGTLTGELFF.

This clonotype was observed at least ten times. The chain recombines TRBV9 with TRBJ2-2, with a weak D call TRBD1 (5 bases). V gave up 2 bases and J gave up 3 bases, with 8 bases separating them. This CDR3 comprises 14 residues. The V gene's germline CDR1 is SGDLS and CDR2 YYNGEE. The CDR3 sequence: CASSVARDTGELFF. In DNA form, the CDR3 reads TGTGCCAGCAGCGTTGCCAGGGACACCGGGGAGCTGTTTTTT.

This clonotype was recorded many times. CDR3 nucleotide sequence: TGCAGTGCTGAGGTTCCCCCGGGACCTATGAACACTGAAGCTTTCTTT. Translating it yields CSAEVPPGPMNTEAFF. The chain employs TRBV20-1 and TRBJ1-1; TRBD1 might be the D (5 bases). Trimming left V 5 bases short and J 0 bases short, with 19 bases between. CDR3 size: 16 residues. CDR1 and CDR2 (germline): DFQATT, SNEGSKA (reference sequence).

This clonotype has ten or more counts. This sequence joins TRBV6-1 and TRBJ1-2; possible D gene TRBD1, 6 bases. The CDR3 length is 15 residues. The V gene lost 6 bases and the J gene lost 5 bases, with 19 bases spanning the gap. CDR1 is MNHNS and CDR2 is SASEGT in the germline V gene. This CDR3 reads CASSYLQDSVYGYTF. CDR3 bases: TGTGCCAGCAGCTACCTGCAGGACAGCGTATATGGCTACACCTTC.

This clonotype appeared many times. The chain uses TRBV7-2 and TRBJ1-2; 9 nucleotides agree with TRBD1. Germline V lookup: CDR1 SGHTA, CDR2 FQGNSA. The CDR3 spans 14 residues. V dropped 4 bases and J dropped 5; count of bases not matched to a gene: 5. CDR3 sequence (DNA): TGTGCCAGCAGCTCGTTACAGGGGGCGTATGGCTACACCTTC. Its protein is CASSSLQGAYGYTF.

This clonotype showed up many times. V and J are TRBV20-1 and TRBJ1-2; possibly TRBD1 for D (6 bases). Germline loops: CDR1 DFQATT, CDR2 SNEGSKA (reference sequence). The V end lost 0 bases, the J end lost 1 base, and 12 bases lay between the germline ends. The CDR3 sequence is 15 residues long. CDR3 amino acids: CSARDLRQVNYGYTF. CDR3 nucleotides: TGCAGTGCTAGAGACCTCCGACAGGTTAACTATGGCTACACCTTC.

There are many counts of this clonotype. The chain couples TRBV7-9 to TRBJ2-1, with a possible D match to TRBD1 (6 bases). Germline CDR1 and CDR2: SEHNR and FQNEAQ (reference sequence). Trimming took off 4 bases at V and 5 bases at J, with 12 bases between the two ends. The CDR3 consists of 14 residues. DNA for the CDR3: TGTGCCAGCAGCTCCCGGGACAACGACAATGAGCAGTTCTTC. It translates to CASSSRDNDNEQFF.

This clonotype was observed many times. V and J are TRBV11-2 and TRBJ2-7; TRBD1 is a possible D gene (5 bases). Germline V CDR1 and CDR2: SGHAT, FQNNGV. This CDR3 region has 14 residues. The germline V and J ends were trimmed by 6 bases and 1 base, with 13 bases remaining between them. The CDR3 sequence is CASSYYKGSYEQYF. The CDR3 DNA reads TGTGCCAGCAGTTATTATAAGGGGTCCTACGAGCAGTACTTC. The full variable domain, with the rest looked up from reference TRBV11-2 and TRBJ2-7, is EAGVAQSPRYKIIEKRQSVAFWCNPISGHATLYWYQQILGQGPKLLIQFQNNGVVDDSQLPKDRFSAERLKGVDSTLKIQPAKLEDSAVYLCASSYYKGSYEQYFGPGTRLTVT.

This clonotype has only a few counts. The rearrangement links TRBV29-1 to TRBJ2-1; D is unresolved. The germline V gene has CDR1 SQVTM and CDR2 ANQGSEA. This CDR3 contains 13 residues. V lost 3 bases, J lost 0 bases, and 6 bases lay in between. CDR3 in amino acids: CSVDGSSYNEQFF. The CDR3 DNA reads TGCAGCGTTGATGGAAGCTCCTACAATGAGCAGTTCTTC.

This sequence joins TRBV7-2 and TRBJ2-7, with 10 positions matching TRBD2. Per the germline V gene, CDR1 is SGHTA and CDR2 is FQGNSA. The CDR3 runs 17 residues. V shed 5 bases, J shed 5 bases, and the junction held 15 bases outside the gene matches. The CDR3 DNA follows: TGTGCCAGCAGCCGTAGGTTCCCTAGCGGGAGAAGCGACGAGCAGTACTTC. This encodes CASSRRFPSGRSDEQYF.

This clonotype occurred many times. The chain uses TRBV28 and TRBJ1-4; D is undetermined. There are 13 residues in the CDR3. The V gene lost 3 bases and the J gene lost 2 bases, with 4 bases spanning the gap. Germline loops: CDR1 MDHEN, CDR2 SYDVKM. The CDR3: CASSFTTNEKLFF. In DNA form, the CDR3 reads TGTGCCAGCAGTTTCACGACTAATGAAAAACTGTTTTTT.

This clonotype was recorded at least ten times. CDR3 bases: TGCAGTGCTAGAGAGAGACTAGCGGGAGCCATAAATGAGCAGTTCTTC. It translates to CSARERLAGAINEQFF. This rearrangement joins TRBV20-1 to TRBJ2-1; 12 nucleotides match TRBD2. Germline lookup yields CDR1 DFQATT and CDR2 SNEGSKA (reference sequence). CDR3 length: 16 residues. The J segment lost 7 bases and the V segment lost 0 bases, leaving 7 bases of the junction unmatched.

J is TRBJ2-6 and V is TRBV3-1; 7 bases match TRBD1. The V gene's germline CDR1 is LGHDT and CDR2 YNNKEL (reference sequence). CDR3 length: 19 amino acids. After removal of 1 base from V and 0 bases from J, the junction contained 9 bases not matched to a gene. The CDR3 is CASSQVPGGSSSGANVLTF. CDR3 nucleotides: TGTGCCAGCAGCCAAGTTCCAGGGGGATCCAGCTCTGGGGCCAACGTCCTGACTTTC.